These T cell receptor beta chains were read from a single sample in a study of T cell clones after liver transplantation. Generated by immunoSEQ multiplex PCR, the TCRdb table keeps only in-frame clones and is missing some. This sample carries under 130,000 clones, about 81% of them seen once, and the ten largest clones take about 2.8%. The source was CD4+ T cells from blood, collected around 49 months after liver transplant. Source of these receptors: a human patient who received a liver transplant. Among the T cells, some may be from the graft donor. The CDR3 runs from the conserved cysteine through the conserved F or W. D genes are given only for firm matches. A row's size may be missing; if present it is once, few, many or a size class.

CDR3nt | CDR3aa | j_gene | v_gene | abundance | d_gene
TGTGCCAGTAGTCTGACTAGCGGGATTAGCACAGATACGCAGTATTTT | CASSLTSGISTDTQYF | TRBJ2-3 | TRBV19 | . | TRBD2
TGTGCCACCCAGTGGGGGGCAGGGGGCGGTTTGAACACTGAAGCTTTCTTT | CATQWGAGGGLNTEAFF | TRBJ1-1 | TRBV2 | . | TRBD1
TGTGCCAGCAGCTTAGCCAGGACCTACGAGCAGTACTTC | CASSLARTYEQYF | TRBJ2-7 | TRBV7-6 | . | .
TGTGCCAGCAGCGGGCACACGAACTACGAGCAGTACTTC | CASSGHTNYEQYF | TRBJ2-7 | TRBV9 | . | .
TGTGCCAGCAGCCGTGACCAGAGGACCTACGAGCAGTACTTC | CASSRDQRTYEQYF | TRBJ2-7 | TRBV13 | . | .
TGTGCCAGCAGCTTGTATCAAAGTTCCACAGATACGCAGTATTTT | CASSLYQSSTDTQYF | TRBJ2-3 | TRBV11-2 | . | .
TGTGCCAGCAGCCTTTCCCCGGGACAAACCTACGAGCAGTACTTC | CASSLSPGQTYEQYF | TRBJ2-7 | TRBV7-3 | . | .
TGTGCCAGCAGCTTAGCGGGGACGCACATGAGCTATGGCTACACCTTC | CASSLAGTHMSYGYTF | TRBJ1-2 | TRBV11-2 | . | .
TGTGCCAGCAGTCCACAATGGACAGGGGATCCTCCCCAGCATTTT | CASSPQWTGDPPQHF | TRBJ1-5 | TRBV6-4 | . | TRBD1
TGTGCCAGCAGCAAATTGGAGAAAACTCTTGGGAATGAGCAGTTCTTC | CASSKLEKTLGNEQFF | TRBJ2-1 | TRBV21-1 | . | .
TGTGCCAGCAGTGTTCGGCTCGGGCGTAACTATGGCTACACCTTC | CASSVRLGRNYGYTF | TRBJ1-2 | TRBV2 | . | .
TGTGCCAGCAGCTTAGTTCCAGGGACTGAAGCTTTCTTT | CASSLVPGTEAFF | TRBJ1-1 | TRBV11-2 | . | .
TGCGCCAGCAGCTTGGAGGGAGGAGGCAACATTCAGTACTTC | CASSLEGGGNIQYF | TRBJ2-4 | TRBV5-1 | . | .
TGTGCCATCAGTGATGTACAGGGGGATGGTGGCTACACCTTC | CAISDVQGDGGYTF | TRBJ1-2 | TRBV10-3 | . | TRBD1
TGTGCCAGCAGTAAAGGGGGTTCGGGAAACACCATATATTTT | CASSKGGSGNTIYF | TRBJ1-3 | TRBV6-5 | . | .
TGTGCCAGCAGTTCTCCCTTTGGAAGACTAGCGGGAGCATCCACAGATACGCAGTATTTT | CASSSPFGRLAGASTDTQYF | TRBJ2-3 | TRBV28 | once | TRBD2
TGTGCCAGTGTTACAGGAGACCCCAAAAACATTCAGTACTTC | CASVTGDPKNIQYF | TRBJ2-4 | TRBV2 | . | .
TGTGCCAGCAGCTTAGGTCTAGCGGGGGGGCGAGATACGCAGTATTTT | CASSLGLAGGRDTQYF | TRBJ2-3 | TRBV7-6 | . | TRBD2
TGTGCCAGTAGTATATGGGCTAGCCGCCTCAATGAGCAGTTCTTC | CASSIWASRLNEQFF | TRBJ2-1 | TRBV19 | . | .
TGTGCCAGCAGTTTACTTCCTTCTAGCTCCTACAATGAGCAGTTCTTC | CASSLLPSSSYNEQFF | TRBJ2-1 | TRBV28 | once | .
TGTGCCAGTAGTATCCCGGGCCCCTCCCCGGACAATGAGCAGTTCTTC | CASSIPGPSPDNEQFF | TRBJ2-1 | TRBV19 | . | .
TGTGCCAGCAGCTTTCTACCGACAGGACCGTATAATTCACCCCTCCACTTT | CASSFLPTGPYNSPLHF | TRBJ1-6 | TRBV5-6 | . | .
TGTGCCAGTAGTACGTTCGCGGCTAGCACAGATACGCAGTATTTT | CASSTFAASTDTQYF | TRBJ2-3 | TRBV19 | . | .
TGTGCCAGCAGCTTAGGGCCTCCACAGGGGGACACCGGGGAGCTGTTTTTT | CASSLGPPQGDTGELFF | TRBJ2-2 | TRBV7-2 | . | TRBD1
TGTGCCAGCTCACCGCGCGGCCCCAACACCGGGGAGCTGTTTTTT | CASSPRGPNTGELFF | TRBJ2-2 | TRBV18 | . | .
TGTGCCAGCAGTTTAATGGGCGCCTCCACAGATACGCAGTATTTT | CASSLMGASTDTQYF | TRBJ2-3 | TRBV6-5 | few | .
TGTGCCAGCTCACAGGGGGGCGACTATGGCTACACCTTC | CASSQGGDYGYTF | TRBJ1-2 | TRBV18 | once | .
TGTGCCAGCAAGTCTCCCCGGGACAGATCTGTCGAGCAGTACTTC | CASKSPRDRSVEQYF | TRBJ2-7 | TRBV27 | few | TRBD1
TGTGCCAGCAGCTTAGGGTCAGGGATTCTAGAGACCCAGTACTTC | CASSLGSGILETQYF | TRBJ2-5 | TRBV7-9 | . | .
TGTGCCAGCAGCATGCGACAACCTCCTCCGGGCTACACCTTC | CASSMRQPPPGYTF | TRBJ1-2 | TRBV11-2 | . | .
TGCGCCAGCAGCTTGGCCCAGGCCTACGAGCAGTACTTC | CASSLAQAYEQYF | TRBJ2-7 | TRBV5-1 | . | .
TGTGCCAGCAGACGACAGGGGGGCACCGGGGAGCTGTTTTTT | CASRRQGGTGELFF | TRBJ2-2 | TRBV13 | . | TRBD1
TGTGCCAGCAGTTTATTGCAGGCCACCCATAGGGATGGCTACACCTTC | CASSLLQATHRDGYTF | TRBJ1-2 | TRBV28 | . | .
TGTGCCAGCAGTGCCCCACCGGGGACGGCTCAAGAGACCCAGTACTTC | CASSAPPGTAQETQYF | TRBJ2-5 | TRBV2 | . | .
TGTGCCACCCCAAGAGGCGACAGCCAAGAGACCCAGTACTTC | CATPRGDSQETQYF | TRBJ2-5 | TRBV6-1 | . | .
TGTGCCAGCAGTGCTTTTAGCAATCAGCCCCAGCATTTT | CASSAFSNQPQHF | TRBJ1-5 | TRBV6-1 | . | .
TGTGCCAGCAGTGACAGGGCGGAGACCCAGTACTTC | CASSDRAETQYF | TRBJ2-5 | TRBV6-1 | once | .
TGCAGCGTGAGTCGCGGGGGGGCTTCGGAGACCCAGTACTTC | CSVSRGGASETQYF | TRBJ2-5 | TRBV29-1 | . | TRBD2
TGTGCCAGCAGGGACAGGGTGGGTCAGCCCCAGCATTTT | CASRDRVGQPQHF | TRBJ1-5 | TRBV6-1 | . | TRBD1
TGTGCCAGCAGTGAAGGGGTAGGGTGGACCTACGAGCAGTACTTC | CASSEGVGWTYEQYF | TRBJ2-7 | TRBV6-1 | . | .
TGTGCCAGCAGTTGGGCAGGGGCGAACACTGAAGCTTTCTTT | CASSWAGANTEAFF | TRBJ1-1 | TRBV27 | . | .
TGTGCCAGCAGGGATTGGGGCGGAAGCACAGATACGCAGTATTTT | CASRDWGGSTDTQYF | TRBJ2-3 | TRBV2 | . | .
TGTGCCAGCAGCTTGGTGAGGGATGAAAAACTGTTTTTT | CASSLVRDEKLFF | TRBJ1-4 | TRBV5-4 | . | .
TGTGCCATCAGTGATCAACAGGGGGTAGCTTTCTTT | CAISDQQGVAFF | TRBJ1-1 | TRBV10-3 | . | TRBD1
TGTGCTAGTGCCCCGGGACTGGACCGAGATACGCAGTATTTT | CASAPGLDRDTQYF | TRBJ2-3 | TRBV12-5 | few | .
TGTGCCAGCAGTCCGGGCCCAGGGATTGGCAATCAGCCCCAGCATTTT | CASSPGPGIGNQPQHF | TRBJ1-5 | TRBV2 | . | .
TGCGCCAGCAGTGAGTCGGGCTTGGGACTACCTTACGAGCAGTACTTC | CASSESGLGLPYEQYF | TRBJ2-7 | TRBV10-1 | once | TRBD2
TGTGCCAGCAGGGACATGAACACTGAAGCTTTCTTT | CASRDMNTEAFF | TRBJ1-1 | TRBV28 | . | .
TGTGCCAGCAGCTTAGGGGAGACTGAAGCTTTCTTT | CASSLGETEAFF | TRBJ1-1 | TRBV7-9 | . | .
TGTGCCACCACACCCGGGAGGGGAGCGGGAGGGCAAGATACGCAGTATTTT | CATTPGRGAGGQDTQYF | TRBJ2-3 | TRBV19 | . | TRBD2
TGTGCCAGCAGCTTCAGTCAAGAAGCTTTCTTT | CASSFSQEAFF | TRBJ1-1 | TRBV5-6 | . | .
TGTGCCAGCAGCGTACAGGGGGCCAAAAACATTCAGTACTTC | CASSVQGAKNIQYF | TRBJ2-4 | TRBV27 | . | TRBD1
TGTGCCAGCAGCGAAGAACAGATTTATAGCAATCAGCCCCAGCATTTT | CASSEEQIYSNQPQHF | TRBJ1-5 | TRBV7-2 | . | .
TGTGCCAGCAGCCTTACAGGGGTGCTGGGCAATGAGCAGTTCTTC | CASSLTGVLGNEQFF | TRBJ2-1 | TRBV14 | . | TRBD1
TGTGCCAGCAGTTCCTTGGGGACTGAAGCTTTCTTT | CASSSLGTEAFF | TRBJ1-1 | TRBV6-1 | . | .
TGTGCCAGCGCCCCCCGGGCGGCAAACACCGGGGAGCTGTTTTTT | CASAPRAANTGELFF | TRBJ2-2 | TRBV2 | . | .
TGTGCCAGCAGCCGAACCGGGACTAACACCGGGGAGCTGTTTTTT | CASSRTGTNTGELFF | TRBJ2-2 | TRBV7-3 | . | .
TGTGCCAGCAGCCAACCTGGACAGGAGTACACAGATACGCAGTATTTT | CASSQPGQEYTDTQYF | TRBJ2-3 | TRBV4-2 | . | TRBD1
TGTGCCGGGAGCGGGAGGCATAGTTCCTACGAGCAGTACTTC | CAGSGRHSSYEQYF | TRBJ2-7 | TRBV28 | . | TRBD2
TGTGCCAGCAGTTATGACGGGCCGGTCACTGAAGCTTTCTTT | CASSYDGPVTEAFF | TRBJ1-1 | TRBV6-6 | . | .